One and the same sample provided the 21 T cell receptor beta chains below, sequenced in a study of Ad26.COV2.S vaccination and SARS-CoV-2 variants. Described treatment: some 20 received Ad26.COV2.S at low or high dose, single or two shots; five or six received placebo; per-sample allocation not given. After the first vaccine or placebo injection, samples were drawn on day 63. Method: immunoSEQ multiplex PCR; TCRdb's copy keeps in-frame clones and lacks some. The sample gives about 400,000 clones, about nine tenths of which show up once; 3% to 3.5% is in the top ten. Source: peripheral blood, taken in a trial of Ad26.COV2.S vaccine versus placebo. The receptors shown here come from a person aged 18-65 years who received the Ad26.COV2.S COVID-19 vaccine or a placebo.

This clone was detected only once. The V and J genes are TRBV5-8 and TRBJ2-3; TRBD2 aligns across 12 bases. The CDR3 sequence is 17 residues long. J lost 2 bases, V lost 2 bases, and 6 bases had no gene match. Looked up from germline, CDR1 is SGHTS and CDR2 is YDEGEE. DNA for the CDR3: TGTGCCAGCAGCTTCCTTACTAGCGGGGGGATCACAGATACGCAGTATTTT. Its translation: CASSFLTSGGITDTQYF.

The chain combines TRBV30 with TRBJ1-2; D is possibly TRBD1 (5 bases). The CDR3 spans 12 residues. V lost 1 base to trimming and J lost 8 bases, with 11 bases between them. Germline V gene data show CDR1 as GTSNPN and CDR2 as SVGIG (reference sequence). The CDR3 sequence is CAWSGQGWGYTF. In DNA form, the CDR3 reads TGTGCCTGGAGTGGCCAGGGCTGGGGCTACACCTTC.

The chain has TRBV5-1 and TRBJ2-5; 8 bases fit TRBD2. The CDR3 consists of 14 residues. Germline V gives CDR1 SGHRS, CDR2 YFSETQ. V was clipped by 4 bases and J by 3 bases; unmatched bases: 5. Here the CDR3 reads CASSPGGGKETQYF. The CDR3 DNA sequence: TGCGCCAGCAGCCCCGGGGGGGGAAAAGAGACCCAGTACTTC.

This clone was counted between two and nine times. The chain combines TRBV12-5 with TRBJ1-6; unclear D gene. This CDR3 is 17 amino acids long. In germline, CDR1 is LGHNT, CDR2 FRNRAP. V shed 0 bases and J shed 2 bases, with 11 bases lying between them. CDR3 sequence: CASGLVGFGAYNSPLHF. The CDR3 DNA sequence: TGTGCTAGTGGTTTGGTTGGGTTCGGCGCCTATAATTCACCCCTCCACTTT.

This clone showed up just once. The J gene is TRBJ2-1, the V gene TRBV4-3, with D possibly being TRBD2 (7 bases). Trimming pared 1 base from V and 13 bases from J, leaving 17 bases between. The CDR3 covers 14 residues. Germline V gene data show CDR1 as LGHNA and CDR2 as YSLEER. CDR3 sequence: CASSQADWGGEQFF. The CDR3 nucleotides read TGCGCCAGCAGCCAAGCCGATTGGGGGGGCGAACAGTTCTTC.

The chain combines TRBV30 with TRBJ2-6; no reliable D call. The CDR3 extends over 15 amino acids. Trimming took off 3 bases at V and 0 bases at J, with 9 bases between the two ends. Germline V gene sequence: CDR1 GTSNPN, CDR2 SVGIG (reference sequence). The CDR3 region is CAWRKGRSGANVLTF. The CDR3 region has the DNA TGTGCCTGGAGGAAAGGACGCTCTGGGGCCAACGTCCTGACTTTC.

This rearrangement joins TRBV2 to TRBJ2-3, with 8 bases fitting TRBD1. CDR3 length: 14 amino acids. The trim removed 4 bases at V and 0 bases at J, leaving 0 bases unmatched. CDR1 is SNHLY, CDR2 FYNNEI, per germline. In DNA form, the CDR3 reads TGTGCCAGCAGTGGACAGGGGAGCACAGATACGCAGTATTTT. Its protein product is CASSGQGSTDTQYF.

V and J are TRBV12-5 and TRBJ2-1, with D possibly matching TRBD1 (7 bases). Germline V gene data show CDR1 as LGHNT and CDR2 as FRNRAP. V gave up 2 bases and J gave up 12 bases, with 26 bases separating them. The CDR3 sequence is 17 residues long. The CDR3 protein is CASGLLGRGTPTMTQFF. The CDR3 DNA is TGTGCTAGTGGTTTGTTGGGCAGGGGGACTCCTACAATGACGCAGTTCTTC.

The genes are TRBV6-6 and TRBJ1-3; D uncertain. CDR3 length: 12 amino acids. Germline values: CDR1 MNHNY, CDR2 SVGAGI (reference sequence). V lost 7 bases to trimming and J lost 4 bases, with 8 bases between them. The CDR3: CASISGGNTIYF. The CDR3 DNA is TGTGCCAGCATATCAGGCGGAAACACCATATATTTT.

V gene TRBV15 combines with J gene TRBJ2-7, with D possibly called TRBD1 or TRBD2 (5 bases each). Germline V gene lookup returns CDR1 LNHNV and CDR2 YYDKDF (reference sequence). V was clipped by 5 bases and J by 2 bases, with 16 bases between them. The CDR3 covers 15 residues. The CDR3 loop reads CATSVNRDGPYEQYF. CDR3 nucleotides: TGTGCCACCAGCGTAAACCGGGACGGCCCCTACGAGCAGTACTTC.

The CDR3 DNA reads as TGTGCCAGCAGTTACGGCTTGGGGGCTTTCTTT. This sequence encodes CASSYGLGAFF. The J gene is TRBJ1-1, the V gene TRBV6-2 or TRBV6-3; D unclear. The V end was cut by 2 bases, the J end by 11 bases, with 9 bases between. Germline V lookup: CDR1 MNHEY, CDR2 SVGEGT. The CDR3 consists of 11 residues.

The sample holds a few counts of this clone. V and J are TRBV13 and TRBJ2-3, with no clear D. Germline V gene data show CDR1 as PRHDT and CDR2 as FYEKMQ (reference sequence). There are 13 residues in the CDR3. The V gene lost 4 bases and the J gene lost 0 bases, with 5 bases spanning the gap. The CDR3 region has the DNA TGTGCCAGCAGCTCGTTAAGCACAGATACGCAGTATTTT. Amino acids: CASSSLSTDTQYF.

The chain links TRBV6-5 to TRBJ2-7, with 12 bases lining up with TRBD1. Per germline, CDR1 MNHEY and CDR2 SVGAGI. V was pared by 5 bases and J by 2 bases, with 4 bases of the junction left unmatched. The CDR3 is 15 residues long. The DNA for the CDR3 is TGTGCCAGCAGTCGGGACAGGGGGCGCCCCTACGAGCAGTACTTC. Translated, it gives CASSRDRGRPYEQYF.

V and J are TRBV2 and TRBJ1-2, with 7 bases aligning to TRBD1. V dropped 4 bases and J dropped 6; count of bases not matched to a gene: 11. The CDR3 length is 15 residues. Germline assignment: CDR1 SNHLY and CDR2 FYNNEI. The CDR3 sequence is CASSGWTGGYNGYTF. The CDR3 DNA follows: TGTGCCAGCAGTGGCTGGACAGGAGGATACAATGGCTACACCTTC.

The CDR3: CASSPLGTKETQYF. As DNA, the CDR3 is TGTGCCAGCTCACCACTCGGAACAAAAGAGACCCAGTACTTC. This chain uses TRBV18 with TRBJ2-5, with no clear D. Germline V gene lookup returns CDR1 KGHSH and CDR2 LQKENI. Trimming stripped 1 base from V and 3 bases from J, with 9 bases between. The CDR3 spans 14 residues.

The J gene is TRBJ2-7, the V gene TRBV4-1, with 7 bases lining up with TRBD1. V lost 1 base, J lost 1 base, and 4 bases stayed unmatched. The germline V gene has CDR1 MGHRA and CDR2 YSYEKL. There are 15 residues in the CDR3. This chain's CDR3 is CASSQVGGQSYEQYF. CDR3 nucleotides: TGCGCCAGCAGCCAAGTAGGGGGACAGTCCTACGAGCAGTACTTC.

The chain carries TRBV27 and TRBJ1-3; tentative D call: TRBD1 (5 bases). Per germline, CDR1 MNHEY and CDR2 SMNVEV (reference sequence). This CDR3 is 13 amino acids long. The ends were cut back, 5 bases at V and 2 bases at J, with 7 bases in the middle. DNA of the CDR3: TGTGCCAGCAGTACGGGGGCTGGAAACACCATATATTTT. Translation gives CASSTGAGNTIYF.

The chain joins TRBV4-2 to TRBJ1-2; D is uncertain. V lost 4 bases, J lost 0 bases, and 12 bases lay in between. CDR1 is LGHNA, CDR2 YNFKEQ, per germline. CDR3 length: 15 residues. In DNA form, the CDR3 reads TGTGCCAGCAGCCGAGGACGCATAGCTAACTATGGCTACACCTTC. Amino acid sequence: CASSRGRIANYGYTF.

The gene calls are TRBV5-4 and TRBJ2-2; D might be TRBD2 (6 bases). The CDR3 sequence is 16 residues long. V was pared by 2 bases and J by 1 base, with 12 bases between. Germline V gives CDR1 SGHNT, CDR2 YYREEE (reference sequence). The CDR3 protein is CASSFAGSGNTGELFF. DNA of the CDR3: TGTGCCAGCAGCTTTGCGGGGTCGGGGAACACCGGGGAGCTGTTTTTT.

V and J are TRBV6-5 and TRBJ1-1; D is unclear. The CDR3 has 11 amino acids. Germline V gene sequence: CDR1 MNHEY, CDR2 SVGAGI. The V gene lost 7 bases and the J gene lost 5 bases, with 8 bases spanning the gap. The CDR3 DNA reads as TGTGCCAGCATACGTGGGACTGAAGCTTTCTTT. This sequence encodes CASIRGTEAFF.

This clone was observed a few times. CDR3 loop: CASSQLLAGWSSYNEQFF. In DNA, the CDR3 is TGTGCCAGCAGCCAATTACTAGCGGGGTGGAGCTCCTACAATGAGCAGTTCTTC. The genes are TRBV14 and TRBJ2-1; TRBD2 aligns across 10 bases. Germline-derived CDR1 and CDR2 are SGHDN and FVKESK. The CDR3 consists of 18 residues. Losses at the gene ends were 2 bases for V and 0 bases for J; bases not matched to a gene: 7.